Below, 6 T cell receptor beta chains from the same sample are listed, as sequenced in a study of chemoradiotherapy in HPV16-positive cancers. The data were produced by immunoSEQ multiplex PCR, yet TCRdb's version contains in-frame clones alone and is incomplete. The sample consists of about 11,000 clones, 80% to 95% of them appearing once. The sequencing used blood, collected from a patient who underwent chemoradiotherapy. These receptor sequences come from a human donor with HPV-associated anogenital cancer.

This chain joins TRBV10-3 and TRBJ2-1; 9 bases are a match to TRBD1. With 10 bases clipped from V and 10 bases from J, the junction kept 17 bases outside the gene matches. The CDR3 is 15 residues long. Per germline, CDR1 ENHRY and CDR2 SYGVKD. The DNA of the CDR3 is TGTGCCACCCTTCCGGACAGGGGAGATGCTTGGGAGCAGTTCTTC. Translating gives CATLPDRGDAWEQFF.

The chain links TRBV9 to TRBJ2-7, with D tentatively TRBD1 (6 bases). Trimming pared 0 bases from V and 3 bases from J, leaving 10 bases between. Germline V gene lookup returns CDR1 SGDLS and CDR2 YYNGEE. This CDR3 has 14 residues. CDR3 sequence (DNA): TGTGCCAGCAGCGTAGGAGGCAGGGGCTACGAGCAGTACTTC. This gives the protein CASSVGGRGYEQYF. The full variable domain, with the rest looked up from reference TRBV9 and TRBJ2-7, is DSGVTQTPKHLITATGQRVTLRCSPRSGDLSVYWYQQSLDQGLQFLIQYYNGEERAKGNILERFSAQQFPDLHSELNLSSLELGDSALYFCASSVGGRGYEQYFGPGTRLTVT.

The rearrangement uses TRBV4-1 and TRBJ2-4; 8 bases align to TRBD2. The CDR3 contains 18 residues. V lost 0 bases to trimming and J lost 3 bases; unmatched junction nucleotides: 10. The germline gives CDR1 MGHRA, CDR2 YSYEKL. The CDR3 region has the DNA TGCGCCAGCAGCCAAGAGGTGGCTGCGGGGGGCGTCAAAAACATTCAGTACTTC. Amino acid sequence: CASSQEVAAGGVKNIQYF.

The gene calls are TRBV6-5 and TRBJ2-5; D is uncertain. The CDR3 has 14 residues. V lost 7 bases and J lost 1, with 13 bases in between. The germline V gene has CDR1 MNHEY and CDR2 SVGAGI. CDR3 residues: CASTTLGLQETQYF. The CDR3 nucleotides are TGTGCCAGCACCACCCTCGGTCTCCAAGAGACCCAGTACTTC.

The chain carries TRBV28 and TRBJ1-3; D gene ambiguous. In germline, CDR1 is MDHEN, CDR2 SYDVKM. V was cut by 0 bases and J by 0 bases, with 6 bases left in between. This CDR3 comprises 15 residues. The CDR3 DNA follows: TGTGCCAGCAGTTTATGGGACTCCTCTGGAAACACCATATATTTT. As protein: CASSLWDSSGNTIYF.

CDR3 coding DNA: TGTGCCAGCAGCAGGCGCCCAGACCCCTACGAGCAGTACTTC. It translates to CASSRRPDPYEQYF. The chain couples TRBV7-9 to TRBJ2-7; D gene unclear. V lost 5 bases to trimming and J lost 2 bases, with 13 bases between them. The CDR3 length is 14 residues. The germline V gene encodes CDR1 SEHNR and CDR2 FQNEAQ (reference sequence).